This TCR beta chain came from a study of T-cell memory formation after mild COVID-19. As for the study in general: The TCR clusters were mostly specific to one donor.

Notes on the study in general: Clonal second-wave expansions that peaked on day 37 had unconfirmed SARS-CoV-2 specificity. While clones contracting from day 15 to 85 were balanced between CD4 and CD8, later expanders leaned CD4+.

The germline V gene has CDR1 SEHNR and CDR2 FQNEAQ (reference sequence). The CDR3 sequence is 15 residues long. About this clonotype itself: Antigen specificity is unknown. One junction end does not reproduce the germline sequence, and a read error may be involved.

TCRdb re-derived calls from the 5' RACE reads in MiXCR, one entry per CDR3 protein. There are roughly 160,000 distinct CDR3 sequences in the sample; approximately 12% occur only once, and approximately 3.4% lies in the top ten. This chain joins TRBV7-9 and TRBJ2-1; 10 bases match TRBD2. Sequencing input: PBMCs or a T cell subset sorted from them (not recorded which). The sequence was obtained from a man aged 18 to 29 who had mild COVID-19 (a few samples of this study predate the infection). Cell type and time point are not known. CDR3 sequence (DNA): TGTGCCAGCAGAGCCCCGGGACTAGCGTACAATGAGAAGTTCTTC. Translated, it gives CASRAPGLAYNEKFF.